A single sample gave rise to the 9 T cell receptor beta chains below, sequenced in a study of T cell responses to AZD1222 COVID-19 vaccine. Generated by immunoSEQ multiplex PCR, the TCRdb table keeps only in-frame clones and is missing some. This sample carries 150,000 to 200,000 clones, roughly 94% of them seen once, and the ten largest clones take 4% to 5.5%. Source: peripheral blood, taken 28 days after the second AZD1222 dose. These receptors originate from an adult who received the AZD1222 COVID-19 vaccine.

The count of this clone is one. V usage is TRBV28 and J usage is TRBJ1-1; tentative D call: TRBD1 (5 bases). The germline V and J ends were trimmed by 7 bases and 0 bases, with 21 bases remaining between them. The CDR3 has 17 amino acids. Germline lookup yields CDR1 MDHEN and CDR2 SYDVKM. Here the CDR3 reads CASMNSQGSLMNTEAFF. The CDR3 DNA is TGTGCCAGCATGAATTCGCAGGGAAGTCTCATGAACACTGAAGCTTTCTTT.

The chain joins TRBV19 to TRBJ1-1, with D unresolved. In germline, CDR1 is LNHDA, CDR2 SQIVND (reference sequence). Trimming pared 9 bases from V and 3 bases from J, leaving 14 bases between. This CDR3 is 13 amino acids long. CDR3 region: CASPLRSDTEAFF. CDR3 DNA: TGTGCCAGCCCCTTAAGATCGGACACTGAAGCTTTCTTT. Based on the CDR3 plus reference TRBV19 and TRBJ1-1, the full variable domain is DGGITQSPKYLFRKEGQNVTLSCEQNLNHDAMYWYRQDPGQGLRLIYYSQIVNDFQKGDIAEGYSVSREKKESFPLTVTSAQKNPTAFYLCASPLRSDTEAFFGQGTRLTVV.

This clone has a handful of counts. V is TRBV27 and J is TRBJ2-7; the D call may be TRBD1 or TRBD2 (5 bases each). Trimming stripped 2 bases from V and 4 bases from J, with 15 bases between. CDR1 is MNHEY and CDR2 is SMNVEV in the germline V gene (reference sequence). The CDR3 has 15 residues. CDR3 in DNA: TGTGCCAGCAGTTTACTCGGGACCACACTTTACGAGCAGTACTTC. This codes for CASSLLGTTLYEQYF.

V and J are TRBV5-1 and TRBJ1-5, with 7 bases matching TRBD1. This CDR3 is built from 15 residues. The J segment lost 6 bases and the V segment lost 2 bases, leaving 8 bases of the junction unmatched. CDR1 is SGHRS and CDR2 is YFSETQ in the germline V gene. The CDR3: CASSFEGGTSQPQHF. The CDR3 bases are TGCGCCAGCAGCTTTGAAGGGGGCACGAGTCAGCCCCAGCATTTT.

The CDR3 DNA reads TGTGCCAGCAGTTACGCTAGCGGGTCATCCTACGAGCAGTACTTC. This sequence encodes CASSYASGSSYEQYF. The chain carries TRBV6-5 and TRBJ2-7, with 8 bases that match TRBD2. From germline, CDR1 is MNHEY and CDR2 SVGAGI. The CDR3 consists of 15 residues. J lost 1 base, V lost 2 bases, and 4 bases had no gene match.

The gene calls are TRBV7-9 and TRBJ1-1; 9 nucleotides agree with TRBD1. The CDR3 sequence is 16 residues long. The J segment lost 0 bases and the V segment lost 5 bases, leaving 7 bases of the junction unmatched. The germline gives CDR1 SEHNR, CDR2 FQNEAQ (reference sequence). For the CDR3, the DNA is TGTGCCAGCAGCCTGGGACAGGGACCCATGAACACTGAAGCTTTCTTT. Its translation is CASSLGQGPMNTEAFF. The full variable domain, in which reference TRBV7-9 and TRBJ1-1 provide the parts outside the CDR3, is DTGVSQNPRHKITKRGQNVTFRCDPISEHNRLYWYRQTLGQGPEFLTYFQNEAQLEKSRLLSDRFSAERPKGSFSTLEIQRTEQGDSAMYLCASSLGQGPMNTEAFFGQGTRLTVV.

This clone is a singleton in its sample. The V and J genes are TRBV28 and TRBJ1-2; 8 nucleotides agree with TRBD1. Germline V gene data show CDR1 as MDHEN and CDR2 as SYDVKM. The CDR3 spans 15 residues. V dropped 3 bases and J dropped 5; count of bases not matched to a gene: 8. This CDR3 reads CASSFRGQGLYGYTF. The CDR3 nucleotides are TGTGCCAGCAGTTTCCGCGGACAGGGTCTTTATGGCTACACCTTC.

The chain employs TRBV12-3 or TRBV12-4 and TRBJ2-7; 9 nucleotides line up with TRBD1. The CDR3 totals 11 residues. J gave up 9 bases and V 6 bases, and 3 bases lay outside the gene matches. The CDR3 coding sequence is TGTGCCAGCAGGGACAGGGGAGGGCAGTACTTC. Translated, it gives CASRDRGGQYF.

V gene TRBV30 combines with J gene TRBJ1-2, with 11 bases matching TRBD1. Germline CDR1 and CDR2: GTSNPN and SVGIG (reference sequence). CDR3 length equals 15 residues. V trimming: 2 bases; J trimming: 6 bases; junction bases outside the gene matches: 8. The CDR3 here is CAWSRVGQGAHGYTF. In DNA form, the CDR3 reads TGTGCCTGGAGTCGTGTTGGACAGGGGGCGCATGGCTACACCTTC.